Listed below are T cell receptor beta chains from one sample, sequenced in a study of blood T cell repertoires in COVID-19. Assay used: immunoSEQ multiplex PCR; TCRdb lists only in-frame clones, some missing. The sample yields under 250,000 clones, 86% seen once. The sequencing input was peripheral blood. These TCRs come from a woman at least 80 years old with COVID-19, enrolled during active disease. CDR3s include the opening cysteine and the closing phenylalanine or tryptophan. Each record gives: CDR3 DNA, CDR3 protein, J gene, D gene, CDR3 length, V gene, clone size. The D gene is left open where the match is weak. Only some rows state a clone size, as once, few, many or a class for expanded clones.

TGTGCCTGGAGGAAAGGGGGCGCGAGGACTGAAGCTTTCTTT	CAWRKGGARTEAFF	TRBJ1-1	TRBD1	14	TRBV30	NA
TGCAGCGTTCTGGGCCCCCTACAGGGGGCGGATTTGACGGAGACCCAGTACTTC	CSVLGPLQGADLTETQYF	TRBJ2-5	TRBD1	18	TRBV29-1	NA
TGTGCCAGCAGTCGGCTAGCGGGGGGGCCTCTAGATACGCAGTATTTT	CASSRLAGGPLDTQYF	TRBJ2-3	TRBD2	16	TRBV28	NA
TGTGCCAGCAGCCAGGGCTGGGGGGGTGAGTTCTTC	CASSQGWGGEFF	TRBJ2-1	TRBD2	12	TRBV3-1/TRBV3-2	NA
TGCGCCAGTTCTGACACCTTGAACACTGAAGCTTTCTTT	CASSDTLNTEAFF	TRBJ1-1	NA	13	TRBV5-1	NA
TGTGCCAGCAGTTTAGGGGAGGTCAACTATGGCTACACCTTC	CASSLGEVNYGYTF	TRBJ1-2	NA	14	TRBV28	few
TGTGCCAGCAGTCTTCTGGGAGGGAACCCTGAAGCTTTCTTT	CASSLLGGNPEAFF	TRBJ1-1	NA	14	TRBV6-2/TRBV6-3	NA
TGTGCCAGCAGTGAAGGGGGTTTTGAGACCAAAAACATTCAGTACTTC	CASSEGGFETKNIQYF	TRBJ2-4	NA	16	TRBV28	NA
TGTGCCAGCAGCCGATCGGGGGGTACTGAAGCTTTCTTT	CASSRSGGTEAFF	TRBJ1-1	NA	13	TRBV3-1/TRBV3-2	NA
TGCAGCGTTGGCGAAGGGGATGAAAAACTGTTTTTT	CSVGEGDEKLFF	TRBJ1-4	NA	12	TRBV29-1	NA
TGCAGCGTGGGTTGGGGGACAGGGAACACTGAAGCTTTCTTT	CSVGWGTGNTEAFF	TRBJ1-1	TRBD1	14	TRBV29-1	NA
TGTGCCAGCAGCCCTTTACAGGGCGAGGACACTGAAGCTTTCTTT	CASSPLQGEDTEAFF	TRBJ1-1	NA	15	TRBV9	NA
TGTGCCACCAGTGGCGGGGGAAGCACAGATACGCAGTATTTT	CATSGGGSTDTQYF	TRBJ2-3	TRBD2	14	TRBV24-1	NA
TGCGCCAGCAGCCGCGGCGCGAACACTGAAGCTTTCTTT	CASSRGANTEAFF	TRBJ1-1	NA	13	TRBV5-1	NA
TGTGCCAGCAGCCCTTTACAGAACACTGAAGCTTTCTTT	CASSPLQNTEAFF	TRBJ1-1	NA	13	TRBV5-6	NA